This T cell receptor beta chain was sequenced for a study of post-analysis software for immune sequencing data. Background on the study: Patients had relapsing-remitting, secondary progressive or progressive-relapsing multiple sclerosis; some lacked subtype. Regarding the study as a whole: Four or five TRBV segments occurring more often in patients than controls included TRBV5-6, TRBV5-1 and TRBV20-1. Multiple sclerosis patients showed significantly lower normalized Chao1 diversity than controls did. By F measure, samples from a shared preparation batch strongly co-clustered.

cDNA libraries for TCR beta contained unique molecular identifiers. T cells, about 0.9 to 10 million of them, yielded 500,000 or so cDNA molecules. TCRdb called the PCR reads again in MiXCR, with one record for every CDR3 protein. The sample yields about 540,000 distinct CDR3 sequences, 34% seen once. The length of the CDR3 is 12 residues. V was trimmed by 7 bases and J by 0 bases, leaving 5 bases between them. Germline V gives CDR1 MNHNS, CDR2 SASEGT. About this clonotype itself: Its antigen is as yet unknown.

This clonotype originated in a girl under 18 with multiple sclerosis. The sample was blood. This chain uses TRBV6-1 with TRBJ2-3, with no clear D. The CDR3 region is CASTWSTDTQYF. The CDR3 coding sequence is TGTGCCAGCACATGGAGCACAGATACGCAGTATTTT.